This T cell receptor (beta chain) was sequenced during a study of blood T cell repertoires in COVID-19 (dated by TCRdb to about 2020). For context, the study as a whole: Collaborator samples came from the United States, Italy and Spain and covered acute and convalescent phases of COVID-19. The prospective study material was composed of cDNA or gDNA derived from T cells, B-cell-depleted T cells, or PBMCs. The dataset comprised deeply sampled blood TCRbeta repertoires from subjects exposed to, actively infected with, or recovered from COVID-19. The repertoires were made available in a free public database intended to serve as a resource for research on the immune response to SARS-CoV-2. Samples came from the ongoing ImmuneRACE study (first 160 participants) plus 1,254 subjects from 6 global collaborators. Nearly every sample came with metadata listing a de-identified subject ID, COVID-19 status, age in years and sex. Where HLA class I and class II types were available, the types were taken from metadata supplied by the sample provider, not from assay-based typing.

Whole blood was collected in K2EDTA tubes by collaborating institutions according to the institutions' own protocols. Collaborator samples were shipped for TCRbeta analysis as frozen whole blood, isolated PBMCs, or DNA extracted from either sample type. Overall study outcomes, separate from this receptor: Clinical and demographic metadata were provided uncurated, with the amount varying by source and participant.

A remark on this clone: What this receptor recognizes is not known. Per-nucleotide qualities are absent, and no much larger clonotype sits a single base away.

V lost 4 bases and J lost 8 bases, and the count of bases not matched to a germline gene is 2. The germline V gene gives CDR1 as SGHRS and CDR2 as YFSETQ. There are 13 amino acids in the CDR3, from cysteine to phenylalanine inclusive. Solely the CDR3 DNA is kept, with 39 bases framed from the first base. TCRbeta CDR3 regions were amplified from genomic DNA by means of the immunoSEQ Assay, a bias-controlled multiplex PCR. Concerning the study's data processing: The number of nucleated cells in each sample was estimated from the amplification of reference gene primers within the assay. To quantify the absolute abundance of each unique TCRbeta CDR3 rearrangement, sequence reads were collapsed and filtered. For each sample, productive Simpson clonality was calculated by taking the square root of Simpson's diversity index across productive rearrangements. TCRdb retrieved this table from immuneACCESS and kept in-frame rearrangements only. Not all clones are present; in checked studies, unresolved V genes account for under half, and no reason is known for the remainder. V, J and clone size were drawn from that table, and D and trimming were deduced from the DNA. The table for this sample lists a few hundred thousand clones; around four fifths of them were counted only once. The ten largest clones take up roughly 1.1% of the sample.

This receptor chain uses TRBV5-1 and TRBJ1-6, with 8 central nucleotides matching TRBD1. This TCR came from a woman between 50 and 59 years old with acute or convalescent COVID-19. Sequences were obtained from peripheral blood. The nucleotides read TGCGCCAGCAGCCTGGGACAGGATTCACCCCTCCACTTT. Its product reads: CASSLGQDSPLHF.